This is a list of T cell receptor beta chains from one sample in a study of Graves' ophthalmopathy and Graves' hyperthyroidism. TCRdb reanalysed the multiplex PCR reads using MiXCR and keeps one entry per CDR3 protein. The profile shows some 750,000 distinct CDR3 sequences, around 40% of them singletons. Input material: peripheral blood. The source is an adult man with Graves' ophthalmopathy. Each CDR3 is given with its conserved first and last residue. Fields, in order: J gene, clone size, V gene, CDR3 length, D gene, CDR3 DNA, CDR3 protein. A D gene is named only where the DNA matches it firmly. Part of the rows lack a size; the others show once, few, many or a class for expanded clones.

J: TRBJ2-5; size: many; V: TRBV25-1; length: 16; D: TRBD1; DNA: TGTGCCAGCAGTGGGCGAGGACAGGGGCGTGAGGAGACCCAGTACTTC; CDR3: CASSGRGQGREETQYF
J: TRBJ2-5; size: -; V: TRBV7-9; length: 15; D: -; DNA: TGTGCCAGCAGCCCCCGCTCAGAGGATACCAAGACCCAGTACTTC; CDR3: CASSPRSEDTKTQYF
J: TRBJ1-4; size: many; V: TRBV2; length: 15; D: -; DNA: TGTGCCAGCAGGTTGCTAGTTGCAACTAATGAAAAACTGTTTTTT; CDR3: CASRLLVATNEKLFF
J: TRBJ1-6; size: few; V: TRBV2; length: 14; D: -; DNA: TGTGCCAGCAGTGATCGGAACAGGAATTCACCCCTCCACTTT; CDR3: CASSDRNRNSPLHF
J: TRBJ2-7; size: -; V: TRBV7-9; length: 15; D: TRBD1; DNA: TGTGCCAGCAGCCCCCCGGGACAGGGGTTCTACGAGCAGTACTTC; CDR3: CASSPPGQGFYEQYF
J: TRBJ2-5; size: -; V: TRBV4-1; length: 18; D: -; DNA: TGCGCCAGCAGCCAAGAGGCGCTATCGTCGTTGTACCAAGAGACCCAGTACTTC; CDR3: CASSQEALSSLYQETQYF
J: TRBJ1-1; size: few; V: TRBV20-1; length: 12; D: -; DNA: TGCAGTGCTCCCCACACAAACCCTGAAGCTTTCTTT; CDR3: CSAPHTNPEAFF
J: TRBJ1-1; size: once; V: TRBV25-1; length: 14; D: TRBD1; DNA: TGTGCCAGCACCCAGACAGGGGGCTACACTGAAGCTTTCTTT; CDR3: CASTQTGGYTEAFF
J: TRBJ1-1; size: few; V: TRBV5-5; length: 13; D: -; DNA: TGTGCCACCGGGGAGGGGCTGATCACTGAAGCTTTCTTT; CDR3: CATGEGLITEAFF
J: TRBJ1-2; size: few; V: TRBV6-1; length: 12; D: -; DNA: TGTGCCAGCCGGACAGTGAACTATGGCTACACCTTC; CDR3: CASRTVNYGYTF
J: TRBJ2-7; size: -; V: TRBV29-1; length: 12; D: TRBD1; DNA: TGCAGCGTTGAGGACAGGGGCCACGAGCAGTACTTC; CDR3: CSVEDRGHEQYF
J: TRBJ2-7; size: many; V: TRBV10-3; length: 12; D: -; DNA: TGTGCCACAGGGAAGGGTCTGAACGAGCAGTACTTC; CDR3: CATGKGLNEQYF
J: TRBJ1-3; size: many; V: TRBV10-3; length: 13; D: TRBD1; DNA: TGTGCCATCAGTGTCGACAGGGCAAACACCATATATTTT; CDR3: CAISVDRANTIYF
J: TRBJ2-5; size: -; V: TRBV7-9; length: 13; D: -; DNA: TGTGCCAGCACCTTACAGGTCCAAGAGACCCAGTACTTC; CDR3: CASTLQVQETQYF
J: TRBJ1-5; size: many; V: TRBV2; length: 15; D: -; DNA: TGTGCCAGCCACCCAGATAGGGTTGGCAATCAGCCCCAGCATTTT; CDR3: CASHPDRVGNQPQHF
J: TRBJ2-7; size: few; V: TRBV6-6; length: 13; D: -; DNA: TGTGCCAGCAGTCGAGGGGCCACGTACGAGCAGTACTTC; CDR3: CASSRGATYEQYF
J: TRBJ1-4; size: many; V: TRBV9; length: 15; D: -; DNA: TGTGCCAGCAGCGTAGCTTCGGGGACTAATGAAAAACTGTTTTTT; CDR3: CASSVASGTNEKLFF
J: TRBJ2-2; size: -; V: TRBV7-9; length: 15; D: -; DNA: TGTGCCAGCAGCTCCGAAATTATGGACACCGGGGAGCTGTTTTTT; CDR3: CASSSEIMDTGELFF
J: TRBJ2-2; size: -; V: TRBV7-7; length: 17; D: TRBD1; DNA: TGTGCCAGCAGCTTAATCCCCGACAGGGTTTACACCGGGGAGCTGTTTTTT; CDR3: CASSLIPDRVYTGELFF
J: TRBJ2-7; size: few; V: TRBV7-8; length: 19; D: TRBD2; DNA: TGTGCCAGCAGCTTATGGGCTGGACTAGCGGGAGGAACGACCTACGAGCAGTACTTC; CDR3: CASSLWAGLAGGTTYEQYF
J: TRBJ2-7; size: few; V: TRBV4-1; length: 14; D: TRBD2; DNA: TGCGCCAGCAGCCGAGGACTAGCGGGAGTCGAGCAGTACTTC; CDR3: CASSRGLAGVEQYF
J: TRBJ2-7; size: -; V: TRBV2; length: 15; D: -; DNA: TGTGCCAGCAGTTTGAAGGGGGGTAGCTCCTACGAGCAGTACTTC; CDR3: CASSLKGGSSYEQYF
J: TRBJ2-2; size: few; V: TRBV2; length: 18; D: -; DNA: TGTGCCAGCAGTTACTCCGCGCTCCGACAGACGAACACCGGGGAGCTGTTTTTT; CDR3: CASSYSALRQTNTGELFF
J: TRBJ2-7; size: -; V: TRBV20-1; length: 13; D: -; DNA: TGCAGTGCTAGAGATCCGGCTACCTACGAGCAGTACTTC; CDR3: CSARDPATYEQYF
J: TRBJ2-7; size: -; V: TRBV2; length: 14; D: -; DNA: TGTGCCAGCAGTCGGGACCGTCGCTCCTACGAGCAGTACTTC; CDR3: CASSRDRRSYEQYF
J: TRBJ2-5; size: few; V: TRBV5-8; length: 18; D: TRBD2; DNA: TGTGCCAGCAGCTCGACCGGGACTAGCGGGAGGGTCGGAGAGACCCAGTACTTC; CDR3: CASSSTGTSGRVGETQYF
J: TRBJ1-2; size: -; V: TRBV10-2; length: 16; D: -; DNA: TGCGCCAGCAGTGAGTCTTTTGGCAGGGCGACCTATGGCTACACCTTC; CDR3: CASSESFGRATYGYTF